These T cell receptor beta chains were read from a single sample in a study of blood T cell repertoires in COVID-19. Sequencing was performed with immunoSEQ multiplex PCR; in TCRdb, only in-frame clones are kept and a portion is missing. The sample shows about 30,000 clones, approximately 87% of them seen only once. The source material was peripheral blood. Every receptor here comes from a human donor with active COVID-19. The donor label of this sample is uncertain. The CDR3 runs from the conserved cysteine through the conserved F or W.

>TRBJ2-7|TRBV5-4
CASSSPGTGGHHEQYF
>TRBJ2-3|TRBV11-3
CASSLGLQGDTQYF
>TRBJ1-6|TRBV4-3
CASSQDGFGTGGSPLHF
>TRBJ2-5|TRBV15
CATRPGGQETQYF
>TRBJ2-3|TRBV7-2
CASSFQWGADTQYF
>TRBJ1-6|TRBV3-1/TRBV3-2
CASRTVNRGNSPLHF
>TRBJ1-3|TRBV6-1
CASSERPGISRNTIYF
>TRBJ2-3|TRBV5-1
CASSMGGEGTDTQYF
>TRBJ2-2|TRBV2
CASSAILARYAGELFF
>TRBJ2-1|TRBV6-5
CASRTSGGNEQFF
>TRBJ1-1|TRBV5-6
CASSSDRGQGTEAFF
>TRBJ2-5|TRBV19
CASSNAPTGEETQYF
>TRBJ2-5|TRBV28
CASSFLETQYF
>TRBJ1-1|TRBV6-5
CASSSGTGDFF
>TRBJ2-7|TRBV6-6
CASSYDRDNGQYF
>TRBJ1-1|TRBV18
CASSPRVGLDTEAFF
>TRBJ2-5|TRBV21-1
CASREDREEETQYF
>TRBJ2-3|TRBV6-2/TRBV6-3
CASSYNVAGGLGDTQYF
>TRBJ2-2|TRBV5-1
CASSFGTTTTGELFF
>TRBJ2-5|TRBV28
CASSSSGRISETQYF
>TRBJ2-7|TRBV13
CASSLEETGAQYF
>TRBJ2-5|TRBV5-1
CASSMGQNQETQYF
>TRBJ2-3|TRBV3-1/TRBV3-2
CASSKSGGAPDTQYF
>TRBJ2-3|TRBV7-3
CASSLIAGAADTQYF
>TRBJ1-4|TRBV7-3
CASSFRPGEKLFF
>TRBJ2-7|TRBV29-1
CSVEDWSGGYEQYF
>TRBJ2-7|TRBV5-1
CASSLDRGSYEQYF